The 21 T cell receptor beta chains below all came from one sample that was sequenced in a study of cytomegalovirus exposure and HLA in healthy donors. The PCR contained 60 Vbeta and 13 Jbeta primers. This table comes from immunoSEQ multiplex PCR, and its TCRdb copy is limited to in-frame clones, with some not included. The sample includes 150,000 to 200,000 clones, 60% to 80% of them seen just once. Sample: PBMCs. All receptors come from a man aged 18 to 29 in good health and CMV-seropositive.

The chain carries TRBV10-3 and TRBJ1-6; D ambiguous. CDR3 length: 14 amino acids. V gave up 8 bases and J gave up 5 bases, with 13 bases separating them. CDR1 and CDR2 (germline): ENHRY, SYGVKD. The CDR3 DNA reads TGTGCCATCCGACAAAGCGGGGATAATTCACCCCTCCACTTT. It yields the protein CAIRQSGDNSPLHF.

The chain couples TRBV6-5 to TRBJ1-2, with 8 nucleotides matching TRBD1. The CDR3 loop spans 13 amino acids. V shed 6 bases, J shed 3 bases, and the junction held 3 bases outside the gene matches. Germline CDR1 MNHEY, CDR2 SVGAGI. The CDR3 DNA sequence: TGTGCCAGCAGATTACAGGGGGACTATGGCTACACCTTC. Residues: CASRLQGDYGYTF.

This CDR3 reads CASSLRGPEAFF. DNA of the CDR3: TGTGCCAGCAGCTTGAGAGGGCCTGAAGCTTTCTTT. The rearrangement links TRBV5-6 to TRBJ1-1; D is unclear. V lost 1 base to trimming and J lost 6 bases, with 7 bases between them. Germline V gene data show CDR1 as SGHDT and CDR2 as YYEEEE. This CDR3 is 12 amino acids long.

This clone showed up just a few times. V and J are TRBV25-1 and TRBJ1-2; TRBD1 aligns across 7 bases. This CDR3 comprises 11 residues. The germline CDR1 and CDR2 sequences are MGHDK and SYGVNS. V was clipped by 4 bases and J by 10 bases; unmatched bases: 3. The CDR3 coding sequence is TGTGCCAGCAGTGTGGGACAGTACTACACCTTC. The encoded protein is CASSVGQYYTF.

This rearrangement joins TRBV6-5 to TRBJ1-5, with D maybe TRBD1 (5 bases). Trimming cost V 2 bases and J 9 bases, with 11 bases left between them. Germline CDR1 and CDR2: MNHEY and SVGAGI. This CDR3 region has 13 residues. The CDR3 DNA follows: TGTGCCAGCAGTTACAAGAGACAGTGGCCCCAGCATTTT. It is translated as CASSYKRQWPQHF.

The genes are TRBV7-2 and TRBJ2-5; 8 nucleotides line up with TRBD1. The CDR3 runs 13 residues. J lost 6 bases, V lost 6 bases, and 6 bases had no gene match. Germline V gene sequence: CDR1 SGHTA, CDR2 FQGNSA. The CDR3 protein is CASRSGGVKTQYF. CDR3 nucleotide sequence: TGTGCCAGCAGGTCAGGGGGCGTGAAGACCCAGTACTTC.

This clone has a handful of counts. The V and J genes are TRBV19 and TRBJ1-4; D is possibly TRBD1 (6 bases). This CDR3 contains 18 residues. The V and J ends lost 6 bases and 0 bases respectively, with 20 bases between them. Germline V CDR1 and CDR2: LNHDA, SQIVND (reference sequence). The CDR3 region has the DNA TGTGCCAGTAGCCGACCTATGGGGGCACAAGCAACTAATGAAAAACTGTTTTTT. Encoded protein: CASSRPMGAQATNEKLFF.

The chain has TRBV7-8 and TRBJ1-1; D is unresolved. The CDR3 has 15 residues. The V gene's germline CDR1 is SGHVS and CDR2 FQNEAQ. The V gene lost 2 bases and the J gene lost 2 bases, with 12 bases spanning the gap. The CDR3 spells CASSLWASFNTEAFF. In DNA, the CDR3 is TGTGCCAGCAGCTTATGGGCAAGCTTCAACACTGAAGCTTTCTTT.

The V and J genes are TRBV2 and TRBJ2-5; D is unresolved. V was cut by 3 bases and J by 4 bases, with 6 bases left in between. This CDR3 has 12 residues. Germline-derived CDR1 and CDR2 are SNHLY and FYNNEI. CDR3 nucleotide sequence: TGTGCCAGCAGTGATGAGCGAGAGACCCAGTACTTC. It is translated as CASSDERETQYF.

CDR3 sequence (DNA): TGTGCCAGCAGTTCCAGACTAGCGGGGGGGCAAGAGACCCAGTACTTC. Translation gives CASSSRLAGGQETQYF. The rearrangement uses TRBV27 and TRBJ2-5; 14 bases are shared with TRBD2. CDR1 is MNHEY and CDR2 is SMNVEV in the germline V gene (reference sequence). V dropped 4 bases and J dropped 2; count of bases not matched to a gene: 3. There are 16 residues in the CDR3.

Only a few counts were recorded for this clone. The V and J genes are TRBV5-6 and TRBJ2-3; 7 bases are a match to TRBD2. Losses at the gene ends were 4 bases for V and 1 base for J; bases not matched to a gene: 9. Germline V gene data show CDR1 as SGHDT and CDR2 as YYEEEE. This CDR3 has 16 amino acids. CDR3 protein: CASSAFRRGGTDTQYF. In DNA form, the CDR3 reads TGTGCCAGCAGCGCCTTCCGACGGGGGGGCACAGATACGCAGTATTTT.

The V gene is TRBV9, the J gene TRBJ2-1, with 8 bases matching TRBD2. This CDR3 has 17 residues. With 3 bases clipped from V and 3 bases from J, the junction kept 11 bases outside the gene matches. The V gene's germline CDR1 is SGDLS and CDR2 YYNGEE. The CDR3 reads CASSASRSGGSYNEQFF. The DNA for the CDR3 is TGTGCCAGCAGCGCGTCTCGATCGGGGGGGAGCTACAATGAGCAGTTCTTC.

In the case of this clone: Germline is not matched at one junction end, which may reflect a read error. This chain uses TRBV2 with TRBJ2-5, with no clear D. The germline V gene encodes CDR1 SNHLY and CDR2 FYNNEI. The CDR3 has 14 amino acids. The CDR3 DNA reads TGTGCCAGCAGTGGCGACTGGTCTCAAGGGACCCAGTACTTC. Residues: CASSGDWSQGTQYF.

The chain is built from TRBV19 and TRBJ1-1; perhaps TRBD1 as D (6 bases). Germline CDR1 is LNHDA and CDR2 is SQIVND (reference sequence). CDR3 length: 14 amino acids. V lost 6 bases, J lost 4 bases, and 15 bases lay in between. CDR3 protein: CASSEQGVGTEAFF. CDR3 nucleotide sequence: TGTGCCAGTAGCGAACAGGGTGTTGGCACTGAAGCTTTCTTT.

The chain links TRBV7-9 to TRBJ1-2; 8 bases agree with TRBD1. The V gene's germline CDR1 is SEHNR and CDR2 FQNEAQ (reference sequence). The CDR3 spans 14 residues. J gave up 6 bases and V 1 base, and 4 bases lay outside the gene matches. As DNA, the CDR3 is TGTGCCAGCAGCTTAGTGTCAGGGGGCGATGGCTACACCTTC. It yields the protein CASSLVSGGDGYTF.

The genes are TRBV13 and TRBJ1-1, with D maybe TRBD1 (5 bases). Germline values: CDR1 PRHDT, CDR2 FYEKMQ (reference sequence). This CDR3 contains 13 residues. The ends were cut back, 6 bases at V and 1 base at J, with 9 bases in the middle. CDR3 protein: CASSFGQNTEAFF. CDR3 nucleotide sequence: TGTGCCAGCAGTTTTGGACAGAACACTGAAGCTTTCTTT. The full variable domain, completed using reference TRBV13 and TRBJ1-1, is AAGVIQSPRHLIKEKRETATLKCYPIPRHDTVYWYQQGPGQDPQFLISFYEKMQSDKGSIPDRFSAQQFSDYHSELNMSSLELGDSALYFCASSFGQNTEAFFGQGTRLTVV.

This clone was detected only once. CDR3 region: CASNRDKNTEAFF. CDR3 sequence (DNA): TGTGCCAGCAACCGGGACAAGAACACTGAAGCTTTCTTT. This sequence joins TRBV6-5 and TRBJ1-1; maybe TRBD1 (6 bases). Germline assignment: CDR1 MNHEY and CDR2 SVGAGI. The CDR3 consists of 13 residues. V lost 7 bases and J 1 base, leaving 10 bases between the germline ends.

This chain links TRBV7-9 with TRBJ1-2; maybe TRBD1 (6 bases). CDR1 is SEHNR and CDR2 is FQNEAQ in the germline V gene (reference sequence). The CDR3 is 15 amino acids. The germline V and J ends were trimmed by 0 bases and 6 bases, with 14 bases remaining between them. This chain's CDR3 is CASSLALHEGDGYTF. The CDR3, as DNA: TGTGCCAGCAGCTTAGCCCTGCATGAGGGGGATGGCTACACCTTC.

The V and J genes are TRBV5-1 and TRBJ2-1; D is unclear. The CDR3 has 13 amino acids. Trimming removed 4 bases from V and 3 bases from J, with 8 bases in between. The germline CDR1 and CDR2 sequences are SGHRS and YFSETQ. CDR3 sequence: CASSPRGYNEQFF. The CDR3 DNA reads TGCGCCAGCAGCCCCCGAGGCTACAATGAGCAGTTCTTC. The whole variable domain, filled in from reference TRBV5-1 and TRBJ2-1, reads KAGVTQTPRYLIKTRGQQVTLSCSPISGHRSVSWYQQTPGQGLQFLFEYFSETQRNKGNFPGRFSGRQFSNSRSEMNVSTLELGDSALYLCASSPRGYNEQFFGPGTRLTVL.

The chain couples TRBV29-1 to TRBJ1-2, with D possibly matching TRBD1 (6 bases). The germline CDR1 and CDR2 sequences are SQVTM and ANQGSEA. The CDR3 runs to 12 residues. Deletions cut 5 bases from V and 1 base from J, with 8 bases between. CDR3 bases: TGCAGCGTTCTACAGGGTAACTATGGCTACACCTTC. It codes for CSVLQGNYGYTF. Complete variable domain (other parts from reference TRBV29-1 and TRBJ1-2): SAVISQKPSRDICQRGTSLTIQCQVDSQVTMMFWYRQQPGQSLTLIATANQGSEATYESGFVIDKFPISRPNLTFSTLTVSNMSPEDSSIYLCSVLQGNYGYTFGSGTRLTVV.

This chain connects TRBV5-1 to TRBJ1-3; 7 nucleotides agree with TRBD1. This CDR3 has 16 amino acids. V was clipped by 4 bases and J by 3 bases; unmatched bases: 10. Germline V gene sequence: CDR1 SGHRS, CDR2 YFSETQ. CDR3 DNA: TGCGCCAGCAGCCTTCGCTCAGGGGGAGGTGGAAACACCATATATTTT. Translated: CASSLRSGGGGNTIYF.